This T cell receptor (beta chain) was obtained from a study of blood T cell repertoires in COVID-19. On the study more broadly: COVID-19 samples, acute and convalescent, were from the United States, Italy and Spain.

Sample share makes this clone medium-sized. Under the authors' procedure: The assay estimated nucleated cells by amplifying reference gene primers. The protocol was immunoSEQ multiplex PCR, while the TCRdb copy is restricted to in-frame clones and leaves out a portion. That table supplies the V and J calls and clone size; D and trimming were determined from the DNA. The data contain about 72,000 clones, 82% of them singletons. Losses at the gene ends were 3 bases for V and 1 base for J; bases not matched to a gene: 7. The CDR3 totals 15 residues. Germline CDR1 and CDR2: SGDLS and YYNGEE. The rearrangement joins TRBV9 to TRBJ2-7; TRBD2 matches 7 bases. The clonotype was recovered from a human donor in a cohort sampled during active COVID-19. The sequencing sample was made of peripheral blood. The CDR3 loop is CASSGSREGSYEQYF. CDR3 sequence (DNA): TGTGCCAGCAGCGGCAGCAGGGAGGGGTCCTACGAGCAGTACTTC. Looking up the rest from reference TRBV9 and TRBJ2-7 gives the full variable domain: DSGVTQTPKHLITATGQRVTLRCSPRSGDLSVYWYQQSLDQGLQFLIQYYNGEERAKGNILERFSAQQFPDLHSELNLSSLELGDSALYFCASSGSREGSYEQYFGPGTRLTVT.